The table lists the clone carrying this TCR beta chain with many counts. Its cognate antigen is unknown. Libraries were prepared by immunoSEQ multiplex PCR; TCRdb keeps only in-frame clonotypes and omits some of them. The sample records about 140,000 clones, approximately 92% being singletons. The record originates from a study of T cell responses to AZD1222 COVID-19 vaccine. CDR3 length equals 14 residues. Germline loops: CDR1 SGHTA, CDR2 FQGNSA. Between the trimmed V and J ends, which lost 2 bases and 4 bases, there was a span of 9 bases. The study's findings and limits: Regions 160-218 and 743-854 held dominance among vaccine-associated CD4 TCRs, which spanned spike. The donor cohort was predominantly white British with a female majority, and clonal diversity may have been underestimated. Baseline testing showed seropositivity in only a handful of AZD1222 recipients. Increases in Spike-specific TCR breadth and depth were seen after two AZD1222 doses.

Material: peripheral blood, obtained on day 0 of AZD1222 vaccination. This rearrangement joins TRBV7-2 to TRBJ1-5, with D unclear. This sequence originates from an adult in good health. CDR3 in DNA: TGTGCCAGCAGCTTAATTCGGGGTAATCAGCCCCAGCATTTT. It is translated as CASSLIRGNQPQHF.